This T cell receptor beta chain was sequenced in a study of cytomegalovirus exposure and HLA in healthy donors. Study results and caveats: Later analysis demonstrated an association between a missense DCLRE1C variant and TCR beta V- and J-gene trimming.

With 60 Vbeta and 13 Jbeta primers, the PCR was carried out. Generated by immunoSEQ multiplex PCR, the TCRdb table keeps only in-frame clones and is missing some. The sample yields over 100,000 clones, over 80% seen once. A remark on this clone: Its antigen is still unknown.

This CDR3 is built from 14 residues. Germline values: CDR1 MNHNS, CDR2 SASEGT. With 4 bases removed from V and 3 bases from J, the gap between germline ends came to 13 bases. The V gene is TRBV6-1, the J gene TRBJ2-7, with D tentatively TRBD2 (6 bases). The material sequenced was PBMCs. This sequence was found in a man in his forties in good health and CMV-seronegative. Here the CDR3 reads CASSVSQGGYEQYF. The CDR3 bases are TGTGCCAGCAGTGTTAGCCAGGGAGGCTACGAGCAGTACTTC.